The subject of this entry is one T cell receptor (beta chain). The antigen remains undetermined. Per the authors' pipeline: ImmunoSEQ output lacked quality scores and full-length reads, limiting matched filtering. Sequenced by immunoSEQ multiplex PCR; TCRdb stores in-frame clones only, minus some. V, J and clone size were drawn from that table, and D and trimming were deduced from the DNA. The profile shows about 530,000 clones, less than 96% of them singletons. This entry belongs to a study of shared clonotypes between healthy human individuals. Study context: Per-donor plates numbered three CD4 naive, three CD4 memory, two CD8 naive and one CD8 memory. Overall study results and limits: Across a handful of donors, naive CD4 shared 5% to 5.5%, naive CD8 around 3.8%, memory CD4 approximately 2.5%, memory CD8 approximately 0.4%.

This CDR3 has 14 amino acids. Germline CDR1 SGHRS, CDR2 YFSETQ. Between the trimmed V and J ends, which lost 2 bases and 4 bases, there was a span of 12 bases. The receptor was isolated from a woman aged 25 to 39 in good health. The chain is built from TRBV5-1 and TRBJ2-5; D remains ambiguous. Sequenced: naive CD4+ T cells sorted from blood. Subset in this sample: CD45RA+ positively selected. This chain's CDR3 is CASSLGTILETQYF. The CDR3 region has the DNA TGCGCCAGCAGCTTAGGCACCATATTAGAGACCCAGTACTTC. Complete variable domain (other parts from reference TRBV5-1 and TRBJ2-5): KAGVTQTPRYLIKTRGQQVTLSCSPISGHRSVSWYQQTPGQGLQFLFEYFSETQRNKGNFPGRFSGRQFSNSRSEMNVSTLELGDSALYLCASSLGTILETQYFGPGTRLLVL.